The present T cell receptor beta chain was sequenced within a study of cytomegalovirus exposure and HLA in healthy donors. In the PCR, 60 Vbeta and 13 Jbeta primers were used. Only in-frame clones appear in the TCRdb table, and some are missing; sequencing was by immunoSEQ multiplex PCR. The table has more than 80,000 clones, less than 70% seen once. From germline, CDR1 is SGHRS and CDR2 YFSETQ. V lost 4 bases to trimming and J lost 7 bases; unmatched junction nucleotides: 6. The CDR3 has 14 amino acids. The sequencing sample was made of PBMCs. The TCR comes from a human donor in good health. The J gene is TRBJ1-2, the V gene TRBV5-1, with TRBD1 identical over 11 bases. The CDR3 reads CASSPGQGEPGYTF. The CDR3 nucleotides read TGCGCCAGCAGCCCGGGACAGGGGGAACCTGGCTACACCTTC.